The entry that follows covers one T cell receptor (beta chain) sequence. The data belong to a study of blood T cell repertoires in COVID-19. In the study overall: Collection of acute and convalescent COVID-19 samples took place in the United States, Italy and Spain. Nucleic acid was either cDNA or gDNA, and it came from T cells, B-cell-depleted T cells, or PBMCs.

Original processing methods: Amplification of reference gene primers provided the estimated nucleated cell counts. Clones were read by immunoSEQ multiplex PCR, and TCRdb kept only the in-frame ones, dropping some. That table is the source of V, J and clone size, and D and trimming were worked out from the DNA. The sample lists about 350,000 clones, around nine tenths seen once, with about 7% in the top ten. CDR1 and CDR2 (germline): SGHTS, YDEGEE. This CDR3 region has 13 residues. Trimming removed 9 bases from V and 7 bases from J; junction bases left unmatched: 7. The sequencing input was peripheral blood. The chain uses TRBV5-8 and TRBJ1-2; 12 bases align to TRBD1. The sequence was collected from a woman aged 70-85 years with COVID-19, enrolled during active disease. CDR3 amino acids: CANTGQGARGYTF. The CDR3 region has the DNA TGTGCCAATACGGGACAGGGGGCGCGTGGCTACACCTTC.